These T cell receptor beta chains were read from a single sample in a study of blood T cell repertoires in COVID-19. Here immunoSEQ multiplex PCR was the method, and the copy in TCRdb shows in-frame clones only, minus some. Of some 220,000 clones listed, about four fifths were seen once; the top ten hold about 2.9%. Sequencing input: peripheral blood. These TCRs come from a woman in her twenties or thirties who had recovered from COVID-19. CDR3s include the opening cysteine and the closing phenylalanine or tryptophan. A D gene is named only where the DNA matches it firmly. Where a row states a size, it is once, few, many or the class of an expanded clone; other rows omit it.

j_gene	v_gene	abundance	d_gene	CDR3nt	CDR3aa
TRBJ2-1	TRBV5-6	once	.	TGTGCCAGCAGCTTGGATTCGAGGGCCTACTTTAATGAGCAGTTCTTC	CASSLDSRAYFNEQFF
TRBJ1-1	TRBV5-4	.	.	TGTGCCAGCAGCCAAGAGTTGCTCACTGAAGCTTTCTTT	CASSQELLTEAFF
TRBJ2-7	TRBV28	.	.	TGTGCCAGCAGTGTGATGGAGGAAGAGCAGTACTTC	CASSVMEEEQYF
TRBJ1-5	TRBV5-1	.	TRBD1	TGCGCCAGCAGCTTCGGGACAGGGGATCAGCCCCAGCATTTT	CASSFGTGDQPQHF
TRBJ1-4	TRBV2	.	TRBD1	TGTGCCTCCGAGCCAGGACAGGGACCAACTAATGAAAAACTGTTTTTT	CASEPGQGPTNEKLFF
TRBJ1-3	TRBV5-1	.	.	TGCGCCAGCAGCTTAGTCGGGACTGGAAACACCATATATTTT	CASSLVGTGNTIYF
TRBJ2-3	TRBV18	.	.	TGTGCCAGCTCACCATCGGACACAAGCACAGATACGCAGTATTTT	CASSPSDTSTDTQYF
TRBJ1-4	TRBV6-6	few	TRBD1	TGTGCCAGCACCAACAGGGGAGGAACTAATGAAAAACTGTTTTTT	CASTNRGGTNEKLFF
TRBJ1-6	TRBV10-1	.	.	TGCGCCCCCGCAGGCCGAGATAATTCACCCCTCCACTTT	CAPAGRDNSPLHF
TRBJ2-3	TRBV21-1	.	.	TGTGCCAGCAGCAAAGTGGGGCCAGAATTGAGCACAGATACGCAGTATTTT	CASSKVGPELSTDTQYF
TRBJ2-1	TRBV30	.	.	TGTGCCTGGAGTGTACACCTTAACAATGAGCAGTTCTTC	CAWSVHLNNEQFF
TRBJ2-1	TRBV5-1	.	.	TGCGCCAGCAGCTTGATTCAGGGCTTTGGTAATGAGCAGTTCTTC	CASSLIQGFGNEQFF
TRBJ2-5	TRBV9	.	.	TGTGCCAGCAGCGTAGGAGGCCAGCCTACTGACCAAGAGACCCAGTACTTC	CASSVGGQPTDQETQYF
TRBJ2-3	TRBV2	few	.	TGTGCCAGCAGACCGGACAACACAGATACGCAGTATTTT	CASRPDNTDTQYF
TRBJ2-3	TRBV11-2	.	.	TGTGCCAGCAGCTTAGTCCCCACAGGGATCGGAAGCACAGATACGCAGTATTTT	CASSLVPTGIGSTDTQYF
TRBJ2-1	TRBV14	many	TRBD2	TGTGCCAGCAGCCGTCCCGCCGGGACTAGCAATGAGCAGTTCTTC	CASSRPAGTSNEQFF
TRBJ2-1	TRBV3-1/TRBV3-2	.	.	TGTGCCAGCAGCCAAGGCAGGGTTTGGGATGAGCAGTTCTTC	CASSQGRVWDEQFF
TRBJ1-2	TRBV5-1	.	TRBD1	TGCGCCAGCAGCCAAGGACAGGGGGGTGGCTATGGCTACACCTTC	CASSQGQGGGYGYTF
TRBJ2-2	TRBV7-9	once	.	TGTGCCAGCAGGGGCCAGAACACCGGGGAGCTGTTTTTT	CASRGQNTGELFF
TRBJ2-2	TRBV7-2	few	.	TGTGCCAGCAGCCTTAGACATACGGCCATCGCCGGGGAGCTGTTTTTT	CASSLRHTAIAGELFF
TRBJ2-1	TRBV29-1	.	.	TGCAGCGTTCCCCTGGACTTTTCCGAGCAGTTCTTC	CSVPLDFSEQFF
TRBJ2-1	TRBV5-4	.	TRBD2	TGTGCCAGCCAGGGACTAGCGGGAGGGCCCAATGAGCAGTTCTTC	CASQGLAGGPNEQFF
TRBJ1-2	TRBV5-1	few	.	TGCGCCAGCAGCTTGGCAGGGGAAGTCTATGGCTACACCTTC	CASSLAGEVYGYTF
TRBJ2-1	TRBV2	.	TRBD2	TGTGCCAGCCGTACCGGGACTAGTGACCATGAGCAGTTCTTC	CASRTGTSDHEQFF